These T cell receptor beta chains were read from a single sample in a study of blood T cell repertoires in COVID-19. Assay: immunoSEQ multiplex PCR; the TCRdb copy retains only in-frame clones and omits some. The table has 200,000 to 300,000 clones, approximately 88% seen once; the top ten hold 2% to 2.5%. The specimen was PBMCs or T cells enriched from blood (not recorded which). The receptors were gathered from a woman aged 40 to 50 with acute COVID-19. The CDR3 runs from the conserved cysteine through the conserved F or W. The order of the fields is V gene, D gene, J gene, clone size, CDR3 protein, CDR3 DNA. A D gene is named only where the DNA matches it firmly. Where a row states a size, it is once, few, many or the class of an expanded clone; other rows omit it.

TRBV3-1/TRBV3-2	.	TRBJ1-1	.	CASSQVSGTEAFF	TGTGCCAGCAGCCAAGTTAGCGGCACTGAAGCTTTCTTT
TRBV7-2	TRBD2	TRBJ2-1	.	CASSLALSGGGYYNEQFF	TGTGCCAGCAGCTTAGCCTTAAGCGGGGGGGGATATTACAATGAGCAGTTCTTC
TRBV7-8	TRBD1	TRBJ1-1	.	CASSMPQGRYLNTEAFF	TGTGCCAGCAGCATGCCACAGGGGCGGTATTTGAACACTGAAGCTTTCTTT
TRBV2	.	TRBJ1-5	once	CASGWGGNQPQHF	TGTGCCAGCGGGTGGGGGGGCAATCAGCCCCAGCATTTT
TRBV7-9	TRBD1	TRBJ1-2	few	CASTSETGAYYGYTF	TGTGCCAGCACCTCGGAGACAGGGGCCTATTATGGCTACACCTTC
TRBV9	.	TRBJ1-5	.	CASGRGRTNQPQHF	TGTGCCAGCGGGCGTGGGCGGACTAATCAGCCCCAGCATTTT
TRBV24-1	TRBD2	TRBJ2-1	.	CATGLASYNEQFF	TGTGCCACGGGACTAGCCTCCTACAATGAGCAGTTCTTC
TRBV5-1	.	TRBJ1-1	.	CASSPVLEAFF	TGCGCCAGCAGCCCGGTTTTAGAAGCTTTCTTT
TRBV5-1	.	TRBJ2-2	once	CASSLGTDTGELFF	TGCGCCAGCAGCTTGGGCACGGACACCGGGGAGCTGTTTTTT
TRBV30	.	TRBJ1-5	.	CAWSTRSNQPQHF	TGTGCCTGGAGCACCCGGAGCAATCAGCCCCAGCATTTT
TRBV4-2	.	TRBJ2-2	few	CASSQEGARPLGELFF	TGTGCCAGCAGCCAAGAGGGGGCCCGGCCCCTCGGGGAGCTGTTTTTT
TRBV19	.	TRBJ1-3	.	CASSLGTLANTIYF	TGTGCCAGTAGCCTTGGGACACTCGCAAACACCATATATTTT
TRBV19	.	TRBJ1-1	few	CASSIGQGYRTEAFF	TGTGCCAGTAGTATAGGTCAGGGGTATCGCACTGAAGCTTTCTTT
TRBV13	TRBD1	TRBJ2-5	.	CASSLVAGGDQETQYF	TGTGCCAGCAGCCTCGTCGCAGGGGGCGATCAAGAGACCCAGTACTTC
TRBV6-2/TRBV6-3	TRBD2	TRBJ2-3	.	CASSRGAGGRTDTQYF	TGTGCCAGCAGCCGAGGGGCGGGAGGGCGCACAGATACGCAGTATTTT
TRBV5-5	.	TRBJ1-3	.	CASSSTVFSGNTIYF	TGTGCCAGCAGCTCTACAGTTTTCTCTGGAAACACCATATATTTT
TRBV5-1	TRBD1	TRBJ1-1	many	CASSLEQGRTEAFF	TGCGCCAGCAGCTTGGAACAGGGGCGGACTGAAGCTTTCTTT
TRBV2	.	TRBJ1-1	.	CASIVQGILNTEAFF	TGTGCCAGCATCGTTCAGGGAATCTTGAACACTGAAGCTTTCTTT
TRBV24-1	TRBD1	TRBJ2-1	.	CATSDPGKGADNEQFF	TGTGCCACCAGTGATCCCGGGAAGGGGGCTGACAATGAGCAGTTCTTC
TRBV30	.	TRBJ1-6	.	CAWSVIQVPNSPLHF	TGTGCCTGGAGTGTAATTCAGGTCCCTAATTCACCCCTCCACTTT
TRBV4-3	TRBD2	TRBJ2-5	once	CASSQGSSGGLETQYF	TGCGCCAGCAGCCAAGGGTCTAGCGGAGGTTTGGAGACCCAGTACTTC
TRBV7-9	TRBD1	TRBJ1-2	once	CASSSTYRTGGTYGYTF	TGTGCCAGCAGCTCCACTTACCGGACAGGGGGCACCTATGGCTACACCTTC
TRBV11-3	.	TRBJ1-1	.	CASSIQDKAFF	TGTGCCAGCAGCATACAGGATAAGGCTTTCTTT
TRBV10-1	.	TRBJ1-6	once	CASNRDYNSPLHF	TGCGCCAGCAACAGGGATTATAATTCACCCCTCCACTTT
TRBV2	TRBD1	TRBJ1-2	.	CASHTGGWYGYTF	TGTGCCAGTCATACAGGGGGCTGGTATGGCTACACCTTC
TRBV6-2/TRBV6-3	TRBD1	TRBJ2-2	.	CASSTDRVRDGELFF	TGTGCCAGCAGCACCGACAGGGTACGGGACGGGGAGCTGTTTTTT
TRBV5-4	TRBD2	TRBJ2-7	.	CASSGLAGGRSSYEQYF	TGTGCCAGCAGTGGGCTAGCGGGGGGGAGGAGCTCCTACGAGCAGTACTTC
TRBV30	.	TRBJ2-1	.	CAWRQVNEQFF	TGTGCCTGGAGACAGGTCAATGAGCAGTTCTTC
TRBV5-6	.	TRBJ2-7	.	CASSLRAIASYEQYF	TGTGCCAGCAGCTTGCGCGCGATAGCCTCCTACGAGCAGTACTTC
TRBV6-5	.	TRBJ2-5	.	CASSLRQQETQYF	TGTGCCAGCAGTCTCAGACAGCAAGAGACCCAGTACTTC
TRBV2	.	TRBJ2-1	.	CASSERGMSSYNEQFF	TGTGCCAGCAGTGAAAGGGGGATGAGCTCCTACAATGAGCAGTTCTTC
TRBV11-3	.	TRBJ2-5	.	CASSPGWETQYF	TGTGCCAGCAGCCCAGGATGGGAGACCCAGTACTTC
TRBV11-2	TRBD1	TRBJ1-3	once	CASSPGRGRLGNTIYF	TGTGCCAGCAGCCCAGGCAGGGGGCGCCTTGGAAACACCATATATTTT
TRBV24-1	TRBD2	TRBJ2-1	.	CATSDGGAEQFF	TGTGCCACCAGTGACGGGGGGGCTGAGCAGTTCTTC
TRBV10-2	.	TRBJ2-3	.	CASRREADTQYF	TGCGCCAGCAGAAGGGAGGCAGATACGCAGTATTTT
TRBV6-6	.	TRBJ1-2	.	CASSPSPGSLDGYTF	TGTGCCAGCAGTCCTTCCCCGGGGTCGCTAGATGGCTACACCTTC
TRBV11-3	.	TRBJ2-4	.	CASSRGSPGAKNIQYF	TGTGCCAGCAGCCGCGGGTCCCCCGGGGCCAAAAACATTCAGTACTTC
TRBV2	.	TRBJ2-7	few	CASSAGQLSYEQYF	TGTGCCAGCAGCGCCGGACAGCTCTCCTACGAGCAGTACTTC
TRBV7-9	.	TRBJ1-4	.	CASSLARRSNEKLFF	TGTGCCAGCAGCTTAGCGCGCCGGTCTAATGAAAAACTGTTTTTT
TRBV2	.	TRBJ1-1	.	CACLLDRSEAFF	TGTGCCTGCCTCTTGGACAGATCTGAAGCTTTCTTT
TRBV5-4	TRBD2	TRBJ2-2	.	CASSSGRANTGELFF	TGTGCCAGCAGCTCCGGGAGGGCCAACACCGGGGAGCTGTTTTTT
TRBV24-1	.	TRBJ2-2	.	CATSDPRDGGTGELFF	TGTGCCACCAGTGATCCCCGGGACGGAGGGACCGGGGAGCTGTTTTTT
TRBV27	.	TRBJ1-3	few	CASSRAGGNTIYF	TGTGCCAGCAGCCGGGCGGGTGGAAACACCATATATTTT